Shown below are 28 T cell receptor beta chains from a single sample sequenced in a study of control samples from healthy donors and cancer patients. Assay used: immunoSEQ multiplex PCR; TCRdb lists only in-frame clones, some missing. Of just over 80,000 clones listed, over 85% were seen once; the top ten hold 5.5% to 7%. Material: blood. The receptor source for this set is a man in his fifties in good health.

The gene calls are TRBV6-6 and TRBJ1-2; 7 nucleotides line up with TRBD1. V lost 5 bases and J lost 7; bases outside the gene matches: 7. Germline values: CDR1 MNHNY, CDR2 SVGAGI (reference sequence). This CDR3 is 13 amino acids long. CDR3 in amino acids: CASSLPQGGGYTF. In DNA form, the CDR3 reads TGTGCCAGCAGTCTTCCCCAGGGGGGTGGCTACACCTTC.

The chain uses TRBV5-1 and TRBJ1-3; no clear D. Germline V lookup: CDR1 SGHRS, CDR2 YFSETQ. V lost 1 base to trimming and J lost 2 bases, with 7 bases between them. The CDR3 length is 14 residues. For the CDR3, the DNA is TGCGCCAGCAGCTTGACCGGTACTGGAAACACCATATATTTT. Translated: CASSLTGTGNTIYF.

The chain recombines TRBV11-2 with TRBJ2-7; 9 nucleotides align to TRBD1. This CDR3 comprises 13 residues. CDR1 is SGHAT and CDR2 is FQNNGV in the germline V gene. Germline trimming cut 3 bases from V and 6 bases from J; bases unmatched to any gene: 3. CDR3 bases: TGTGCCAGCAGCTTGGGACAGGGATCCGAGCAGTACTTC. Residues: CASSLGQGSEQYF.

The CDR3 here is CSVGNIAYEQYF. The CDR3, as DNA: TGCAGCGTTGGGAACATAGCCTACGAGCAGTACTTC. The chain has TRBV29-1 and TRBJ2-7; D is uncertain. This CDR3 region has 12 residues. V gave up 4 bases and J gave up 2 bases, with 9 bases separating them. Germline-derived CDR1 and CDR2 are SQVTM and ANQGSEA.

The rearrangement joins TRBV27 to TRBJ1-2; D is perhaps TRBD1 (5 bases). CDR1 and CDR2 from the germline V gene are MNHEY and SMNVEV (reference sequence). The CDR3 has 14 amino acids. V gave up 2 bases and J gave up 6 bases, with 13 bases separating them. DNA for the CDR3: TGTGCCAGCAGTTTAATTGGGCAGGGTAATGGCTACACCTTC. Translated, it gives CASSLIGQGNGYTF.

This chain connects TRBV19 to TRBJ2-7; a weak D match, TRBD1 (5 bases). The length of the CDR3 is 15 residues. V lost 1 base, J lost 5 bases, and 15 bases lay in between. CDR1 and CDR2 (germline): LNHDA, SQIVND (reference sequence). The CDR3 region has the DNA TGTGCCAGTAGTATAGGGCCAGGGAAGTACGACGAGCAGTACTTC. This codes for CASSIGPGKYDEQYF.

The genes are TRBV10-3 and TRBJ1-5, with D hard to call. CDR3 length: 13 residues. Germline V gene sequence: CDR1 ENHRY, CDR2 SYGVKD. V lost 6 bases, J lost 2 bases, and 8 bases lay in between. DNA for the CDR3: TGTGCCATCAGAGACACCGGCAATCAGCCCCAGCATTTT. Its translation: CAIRDTGNQPQHF.

The chain links TRBV27 to TRBJ1-6, with D perhaps matching TRBD1 (5 bases). CDR1 and CDR2 from the germline V gene are MNHEY and SMNVEV (reference sequence). This CDR3 has 13 amino acids. V was cut by 9 bases and J by 5 bases, with 11 bases left in between. The CDR3, as DNA: TGTGCCAGTACGACAGCGAATAATTCACCCCTCCACTTT. It yields the protein CASTTANNSPLHF.

The CDR3 spells CASSQSGTANTEAFF. The CDR3 coding sequence is TGTGCCAGTAGCCAGTCCGGGACAGCGAACACTGAAGCTTTCTTT. The chain joins TRBV19 to TRBJ1-1, with 7 bases identical to TRBD1. CDR1 is LNHDA and CDR2 is SQIVND in the germline V gene (reference sequence). CDR3 size: 15 residues. After removal of 6 bases from V and 1 base from J, the junction contained 8 bases not matched to a gene.

The J gene is TRBJ1-1, the V gene TRBV7-6; TRBD1 agrees at 8 bases. CDR1 SGHVS and CDR2 FNYEAQ come from the germline V gene. The CDR3 extends over 16 amino acids. Losses at the gene ends were 5 bases for V and 5 bases for J; bases not matched to a gene: 13. Here the CDR3 DNA reads TGTGCCAGCAGCCAGGGACAGGTCCTTATGGGGACTGAAGCTTTCTTT. It specifies CASSQGQVLMGTEAFF.

The chain uses TRBV7-3 and TRBJ1-1; D ambiguous. Trimming cost V 4 bases and J 1 base, with 10 bases left between them. Germline CDR1 and CDR2: SGHTA and FQGTGA. The CDR3 has 14 amino acids. The CDR3 bases are TGTGCCAGCAGCTCCTCACCGGGGAACACTGAAGCTTTCTTT. Amino acids: CASSSSPGNTEAFF.

The chain is built from TRBV5-6 and TRBJ1-2; 8 bases fit TRBD1. The CDR3 consists of 13 residues. J gave up 7 bases and V 3 bases, and 5 bases lay outside the gene matches. Germline CDR1 SGHDT, CDR2 YYEEEE. The CDR3 is CASSSTDRAGYTF. The CDR3 nucleotides read TGTGCCAGCAGCTCCACGGACAGGGCTGGCTACACCTTC.

The V call is TRBV10-2, the J call TRBJ2-5, with 7 nucleotides matching TRBD1. Germline-derived CDR1 and CDR2 are WSHSY and SAAADI. The CDR3 is 14 residues long. With V trimmed by 2 bases and J by 4 bases, 4 bases remained unmatched. CDR3 residues: CASSEPNRGETQYF. DNA for the CDR3: TGCGCCAGCAGTGAGCCCAACAGGGGAGAGACCCAGTACTTC.

This chain connects TRBV4-1 to TRBJ2-2; D remains unclear. V was pared by 4 bases and J by 1 base, with 7 bases between. The germline V gene encodes CDR1 MGHRA and CDR2 YSYEKL. This CDR3 is built from 14 residues. This chain's CDR3 is CASSPRLNTGELFF. Written as DNA, the CDR3 is TGCGCCAGCAGCCCCCGACTGAACACCGGGGAGCTGTTTTTT.

This chain uses TRBV18 with TRBJ2-5, with D maybe TRBD1 (6 bases). This CDR3 has 13 residues. V was shortened by 4 bases and J by 0 bases, with 6 bases between the two germline ends. The germline V gene encodes CDR1 KGHSH and CDR2 LQKENI. The CDR3 is CASSRTDQETQYF. In nucleotides, the CDR3 is TGTGCCAGCTCACGGACAGACCAAGAGACCCAGTACTTC.

The V call is TRBV12-5, the J call TRBJ2-3, with 13 bases lining up with TRBD2. This CDR3 comprises 16 residues. Germline CDR1 reads LGHNT; CDR2 reads FRNRAP. The ends lost 7 bases at V and 0 bases at J; junction bases unmatched: 4. The DNA for the CDR3 is TGTGCTAGTGCCTGGACTAGCGGGGGTAGCACAGATACGCAGTATTTT. This gives the protein CASAWTSGGSTDTQYF.

V usage is TRBV5-5 and J usage is TRBJ1-1; no definite D call. V lost 10 bases, J lost 0 bases, and 13 bases lay in between. The CDR3 contains 13 residues. Per germline, CDR1 SGHKS and CDR2 YYEKEE (reference sequence). The CDR3 coding sequence is TGTGCCGGCGGGAAAGATCTGAACACTGAAGCTTTCTTT. The encoded protein is CAGGKDLNTEAFF.

The chain is built from TRBV6-1 and TRBJ2-1, with D perhaps matching TRBD2 (5 bases). The CDR3 is 14 amino acids. Germline values: CDR1 MNHNS, CDR2 SASEGT. V was trimmed by 2 bases and J by 7 bases, leaving 12 bases between them. CDR3 sequence: CASSEPRTGNEQFF. The CDR3 DNA reads as TGTGCCAGCAGTGAACCCCGGACGGGAAATGAGCAGTTCTTC.

The rearrangement uses TRBV18 and TRBJ2-1; 8 bases agree with TRBD2. Looked up from germline, CDR1 is KGHSH and CDR2 is LQKENI. The CDR3 sequence is 16 residues long. J lost 10 bases, V lost 5 bases, and 16 bases had no gene match. In nucleotides, the CDR3 is TGTGCCAGCTCATCGATAGCGGGGAATACAATGAAAGAGCAGTTCTTC. Amino acids: CASSSIAGNTMKEQFF.

The rearrangement joins TRBV2 to TRBJ1-1; 12 nucleotides match TRBD1. The CDR3 contains 18 residues. Germline V CDR1 and CDR2: SNHLY, FYNNEI. Trimming took 7 bases from V and 3 from J; bases not matched to a gene: 15. CDR3 protein: CASNLHRDRGLRDTEAFF. DNA of the CDR3: TGTGCCAGCAATCTGCACCGGGACAGGGGGCTCCGGGACACTGAAGCTTTCTTT. Looking up the rest from reference TRBV2 and TRBJ1-1 gives the full variable domain: EPEVTQTPSHQVTQMGQEVILRCVPISNHLYFYWYRQILGQKVEFLVSFYNNEISEKSEIFDDQFSVERPDGSNFTLKIRSTKLEDSAMYFCASNLHRDRGLRDTEAFFGQGTRLTVV.

This clone was seen a handful of times. This chain connects TRBV29-1 to TRBJ2-1, with 8 bases identical to TRBD1. The CDR3 runs 11 residues. V dropped 4 bases and J dropped 13; count of bases not matched to a gene: 6. The germline V gene encodes CDR1 SQVTM and CDR2 ANQGSEA. CDR3 DNA: TGCAGCGTTGTGATCGGACAGGGACAGTTCTTC. It yields the protein CSVVIGQGQFF.

This CDR3 reads CASSLVHEQYF. The CDR3 coding sequence is TGTGCCAGCAGCTTAGTTCACGAGCAGTACTTC. The V call is TRBV11-3, the J call TRBJ2-7; unclear D gene. Germline loops: CDR1 SGHNT, CDR2 YENEEA. The V and J ends lost 1 base and 5 bases respectively, with 3 bases between them. This CDR3 has 11 amino acids.

This chain uses TRBV11-2 with TRBJ2-7, with 8 bases fitting TRBD1. In germline, CDR1 is SGHAT, CDR2 FQNNGV. Germline trimming cut 5 bases from V and 9 bases from J; bases unmatched to any gene: 12. The CDR3 length is 14 residues. CDR3 sequence reads: CASSPMDREEVQYF. The CDR3 coding sequence is TGTGCCAGCAGCCCCATGGACAGGGAGGAAGTGCAGTACTTC.

This clone was seen only once. This chain links TRBV27 with TRBJ1-1; D possibly corresponds to TRBD1 (5 bases). The V end lost 3 bases, the J end lost 2 bases, and 7 bases lay between the germline ends. The germline CDR1 and CDR2 sequences are MNHEY and SMNVEV (reference sequence). This CDR3 is built from 13 residues. The CDR3 loop reads CASSFRDNTEAFF. The CDR3 region has the DNA TGTGCCAGCAGTTTCAGGGATAACACTGAAGCTTTCTTT.

This clone was seen just once. The V call is TRBV27, the J call TRBJ2-3; no definite D call. V lost 4 bases and J lost 0, with 11 bases in between. The CDR3 consists of 15 residues. The germline V gene has CDR1 MNHEY and CDR2 SMNVEV (reference sequence). CDR3 DNA: TGTGCCAGCAGTTCATGGCAGCTGAGCACAGATACGCAGTATTTT. Its protein is CASSSWQLSTDTQYF.

The chain carries TRBV5-5 and TRBJ2-5, with 7 bases identical to TRBD1. The ends lost 2 bases at V and 4 bases at J; junction bases unmatched: 2. This CDR3 spans 13 amino acids. The germline V gene encodes CDR1 SGHKS and CDR2 YYEKEE (reference sequence). Here the CDR3 reads CASSFNRGETQYF. In DNA, the CDR3 is TGTGCCAGCAGCTTTAACAGGGGAGAGACCCAGTACTTC.

This chain links TRBV5-1 with TRBJ2-3; TRBD2 matches 7 bases. The ends lost 4 bases at V and 2 bases at J; junction bases unmatched: 7. This CDR3 comprises 15 residues. Germline V gives CDR1 SGHRS, CDR2 YFSETQ. CDR3 in amino acids: CASSVQAGTTDTQYF. CDR3 nucleotide sequence: TGCGCCAGCAGCGTCCAAGCGGGGACCACAGATACGCAGTATTTT.

The V and J genes are TRBV19 and TRBJ2-7; TRBD1 agrees at 9 bases. CDR3 length: 13 residues. Losses at the gene ends were 5 bases for V and 5 bases for J; bases not matched to a gene: 4. Germline V lookup: CDR1 LNHDA, CDR2 SQIVND (reference sequence). The CDR3 spells CASSPGQGNEQYF. Here the CDR3 DNA reads TGTGCCAGTAGTCCCGGACAGGGGAACGAGCAGTACTTC.